This T cell receptor beta chain appears in the sequencing data of a study of blood T cell repertoires in COVID-19. Clones were read by immunoSEQ multiplex PCR, and TCRdb kept only the in-frame ones, dropping some. The repertoire holds approximately 200,000 clones, with 85% as singletons. Per the germline V gene, CDR1 is MDHEN and CDR2 is SYDVKM. There are 16 residues in the CDR3. V was cut by 1 base and J by 0 bases, with 10 bases left in between. This TCR derives from a man aged 40-49 years who had recovered from COVID-19. The V gene is TRBV28, the J gene TRBJ1-3; maybe TRBD1 (5 bases). Sequencing input: PBMCs or T cells enriched from blood (not recorded which). Here the CDR3 DNA reads TGTGCCAGCAGTTTATCGCCAGGGTTCTCTGGAAACACCATATATTTT. This sequence encodes CASSLSPGFSGNTIYF. Full variable domain (missing parts from reference TRBV28 and TRBJ1-3): DVKVTQSSRYLVKRTGEKVFLECVQDMDHENMFWYRQDPGLGLRLIYFSYDVKMKEKGDIPEGYSVSREKKERFSLILESASTNQTSMYLCASSLSPGFSGNTIYFGEGSWLTVV.